This passage covers 27 T cell receptor beta chains from one sample sequenced in a study of cytomegalovirus exposure and HLA in healthy donors. It was with 60 Vbeta and 13 Jbeta primers that the PCR ran. Libraries were prepared by immunoSEQ multiplex PCR; TCRdb keeps only in-frame clonotypes and omits some of them. The sample contains about 92,000 clones, over 65% of which appear only once. The specimen sequenced was PBMCs. The origin of the receptors is a woman aged 18-30 years in good health and CMV-seropositive.

This chain connects TRBV7-2 to TRBJ2-3, with D unclear. With 4 bases removed from V and 0 bases from J, the gap between germline ends came to 8 bases. The CDR3 extends over 14 amino acids. The germline V gene encodes CDR1 SGHTA and CDR2 FQGNSA. CDR3 coding DNA: TGTGCCAGCAGCTCGAGATTAAGCACAGATACGCAGTATTTT. Translating it yields CASSSRLSTDTQYF.

This clone was seen more than once but under ten times. The V and J genes are TRBV29-1 and TRBJ1-2; D gene uncertain. The CDR3 totals 13 residues. Trimming cost V 6 bases and J 0 bases, with 11 bases left between them. CDR1 and CDR2 from the germline V gene are SQVTM and ANQGSEA. CDR3 sequence: CSVGELPNYGYTF. The DNA of the CDR3 is TGCAGCGTGGGAGAGCTTCCTAACTATGGCTACACCTTC.

This chain connects TRBV4-3 to TRBJ1-1; weak D call: TRBD1 (5 bases). Trimming left V 0 bases short and J 0 bases short, with 5 bases between. The CDR3 has 14 residues. CDR1 is LGHNA and CDR2 is YSLEER in the germline V gene. The CDR3 reads CASSQDRVNTEAFF. The CDR3 coding sequence is TGCGCCAGCAGCCAAGACAGGGTGAACACTGAAGCTTTCTTT.

Written as DNA, the CDR3 is TGTGCCAGTAGTATCCAGGGGAACACTGAAGCTTTCTTT. Its translation is CASSIQGNTEAFF. This rearrangement joins TRBV19 to TRBJ1-1; maybe TRBD1 (5 bases). Germline CDR1 reads LNHDA; CDR2 reads SQIVND (reference sequence). Trimming stripped 3 bases from V and 1 base from J, with 6 bases between. The length of the CDR3 is 13 residues.

About this clone itself: One end of the junction does not line up with germline, which may come from a read error. The rearrangement uses TRBV4-1 and TRBJ2-7; 9 nucleotides line up with TRBD1. Looked up from germline, CDR1 is MGHRA and CDR2 is YSYEKL. The CDR3 has 16 residues. This CDR3 reads CASGQRGQGFDYEQYF. The CDR3 DNA reads TGCGCCAGCGGCCAGCGCGGACAGGGGTTTGACTACGAGCAGTACTTC.

The V call is TRBV15, the J call TRBJ1-3; D possibly corresponds to TRBD1 (6 bases). Germline lookup yields CDR1 LNHNV and CDR2 YYDKDF (reference sequence). This CDR3 is built from 16 residues. The germline V and J ends were trimmed by 6 bases and 0 bases, with 15 bases remaining between them. The CDR3 reads CATRERDTYSGNTIYF. DNA of the CDR3: TGTGCCACCAGAGAGCGGGACACCTACTCTGGAAACACCATATATTTT.

The rearrangement links TRBV15 to TRBJ2-5, with 10 bases matching TRBD2. The V and J ends lost 0 bases and 3 bases, in that order; junction bases with no gene match: 4. CDR3 length: 16 residues. Germline values: CDR1 LNHNV, CDR2 YYDKDF (reference sequence). In DNA, the CDR3 is TGTGCCACCAGCAGAGATCTAGCGGGAGCGAAAGAGACCCAGTACTTC. Encoded protein: CATSRDLAGAKETQYF.

The table lists this clone with a few counts. The rearrangement uses TRBV5-1 and TRBJ2-2; D is uncertain. Trimming pared 2 bases from V and 3 bases from J, leaving 5 bases between. The CDR3 runs 13 residues. CDR1 and CDR2 from the germline V gene are SGHRS and YFSETQ. CDR3 sequence: CASSLRDTGELFF. In DNA, the CDR3 is TGCGCCAGCAGCTTACGGGACACCGGGGAGCTGTTTTTT.

This clone was counted a few times. The genes are TRBV10-3 and TRBJ2-7; 7 positions agree with TRBD1. The CDR3 runs to 12 residues. Germline assignment: CDR1 ENHRY and CDR2 SYGVKD. The junction had 4 bases not matched to a gene; V was cut back by 6 bases and J by 5 bases. CDR3 sequence reads: CAIRGTVNEQYF. In DNA form, the CDR3 reads TGTGCCATCAGAGGGACAGTTAACGAGCAGTACTTC.

V and J are TRBV19 and TRBJ2-5, with TRBD1 matching 8 bases. Losses at the gene ends were 3 bases for V and 4 bases for J; bases not matched to a gene: 7. CDR1 LNHDA and CDR2 SQIVND come from the germline V gene (reference sequence). The CDR3 runs to 15 residues. CDR3 nucleotide sequence: TGTGCCAGTAGTATTTCGACAGGGGACCCAGAGACCCAGTACTTC. Amino acid sequence: CASSISTGDPETQYF.

The V call is TRBV6-5, the J call TRBJ2-1; TRBD1 agrees at 7 bases. CDR3 size: 13 residues. Germline V gene data show CDR1 as MNHEY and CDR2 as SVGAGI. Trimming cost V 5 bases and J 9 bases; bases outside gene matches: 7. The CDR3, as DNA: TGTGCCAGCAGTAGTAGGGGGCAGGGTGAGCAGTTCTTC. Its protein is CASSSRGQGEQFF.

The CDR3 region is CASSKGATNTEAFF. The CDR3 DNA is TGTGCCAGCAGCAAGGGGGCTACGAACACTGAAGCTTTCTTT. The chain has TRBV21-1 and TRBJ1-1; the table's D call, TRBD1, has no DNA check behind it. TRBV21-1 is a known pseudogene. This CDR3 is built from 14 residues.

The V gene is TRBV5-1, the J gene TRBJ2-5; no reliable D call. TRBJ2-7 explains the end of the DNA better; the J call may be wrong. The CDR3 is 10 residues long. The germline CDR1 and CDR2 sequences are SGHRS and YFSETQ. The CDR3 here is CASSLNEQYF. Here the CDR3 DNA reads TGCGCCAGCAGCTTGAACGAGCAGTACTTC.

This clone showed up just a few times. The chain employs TRBV30 and TRBJ1-1, with D possibly TRBD1 on 6 matching bases. Germline V gene lookup returns CDR1 GTSNPN and CDR2 SVGIG (reference sequence). The CDR3 is made up of 13 amino acids. Trimming took 4 bases from V and 0 from J, leaving 9 bases between them. The CDR3: CAWNGGLNTEAFF. The CDR3 DNA reads TGTGCCTGGAATGGGGGCTTGAACACTGAAGCTTTCTTT.

As for this clone: One end of the junction is discordant with germline, which a read error may explain. The gene calls are TRBV7-9 and TRBJ1-4, with D possibly being TRBD1 (5 bases). The CDR3 spans 15 residues. Germline CDR1 and CDR2: SEHNR and FQNEAQ (reference sequence). The CDR3 coding sequence is TGTTCCAGCAGCTTAGGAGAGGGGAGGGGCGAAAAACTGTTTTTT. This gives the protein CSSSLGEGRGEKLFF.

The chain carries TRBV28 and TRBJ2-3; no clear D. Germline lookup yields CDR1 MDHEN and CDR2 SYDVKM. V was shortened by 2 bases and J by 0 bases, with 6 bases between the two germline ends. The CDR3 has 14 residues. CDR3 bases: TGTGCCAGCAGTTTACTCTCGAGCACAGATACGCAGTATTTT. Protein product: CASSLLSSTDTQYF. The variable domain in full, with the rest retrieved from reference TRBV28 and TRBJ2-3, is DVKVTQSSRYLVKRTGEKVFLECVQDMDHENMFWYRQDPGLGLRLIYFSYDVKMKEKGDIPEGYSVSREKKERFSLILESASTNQTSMYLCASSLLSSTDTQYFGPGTRLTVL.

The V gene is TRBV5-5, the J gene TRBJ2-7; D gene ambiguous. The V end was cut by 0 bases, the J end by 7 bases, with 11 bases between. The CDR3 consists of 13 residues. The germline V gene encodes CDR1 SGHKS and CDR2 YYEKEE (reference sequence). The DNA for the CDR3 is TGTGCCAGCAGCTTGGCTGGGTCTAGGGAGCAGTACTTC. This encodes CASSLAGSREQYF.

The chain is built from TRBV4-2 and TRBJ1-3; no clear D gene. With 0 bases removed from V and 5 bases from J, the gap between germline ends came to 8 bases. This CDR3 has 14 amino acids. Germline-derived CDR1 and CDR2 are LGHNA and YNFKEQ. In nucleotides, the CDR3 is TGTGCCAGCAGCCAAGACGTGGAGAGAAACACCATATATTTT. Its protein product is CASSQDVERNTIYF.

This clone was recorded a few times. The V and J genes are TRBV19 and TRBJ1-1, with D uncertain. Deletions cut 3 bases from V and 4 bases from J, with 9 bases between. The germline V gene encodes CDR1 LNHDA and CDR2 SQIVND (reference sequence). The CDR3 contains 13 residues. Here the CDR3 reads CASSMGRGTEAFF. The CDR3 region has the DNA TGTGCCAGTAGTATGGGTCGGGGCACTGAAGCTTTCTTT. The full variable domain, with the rest looked up from reference TRBV19 and TRBJ1-1, is DGGITQSPKYLFRKEGQNVTLSCEQNLNHDAMYWYRQDPGQGLRLIYYSQIVNDFQKGDIAEGYSVSREKKESFPLTVTSAQKNPTAFYLCASSMGRGTEAFFGQGTRLTVV.

This clone was found a few times. This chain joins TRBV9 and TRBJ2-3; D not certain. This CDR3 region has 15 residues. The V end lost 0 bases, the J end lost 6 bases, and 14 bases lay between the germline ends. Germline V gene lookup returns CDR1 SGDLS and CDR2 YYNGEE. CDR3 nucleotides: TGTGCCAGCAGCGTAGCTCAGACATTTACGGATACGCAGTATTTT. This encodes CASSVAQTFTDTQYF.

The genes are TRBV14 and TRBJ1-2; D uncertain. Germline V gene sequence: CDR1 SGHDN, CDR2 FVKESK. The CDR3 has 14 amino acids. The V gene lost 0 bases and the J gene lost 4 bases, with 9 bases spanning the gap. The CDR3 spells CASSQESRLYGYTF. CDR3 bases: TGTGCCAGCAGCCAAGAGAGCAGGCTCTATGGCTACACCTTC.

The CDR3 reads CASSLWGQESGEGYTF. The CDR3 DNA is TGTGCCAGCAGCTTGTGGGGACAGGAATCGGGAGAAGGCTACACCTTC. V usage is TRBV5-8 and J usage is TRBJ1-2, with 8 bases fitting TRBD1. V trimming: 1 base; J trimming: 8 bases; junction bases outside the gene matches: 13. The CDR3 has 16 residues. Germline CDR1 is SGHTS and CDR2 is YDEGEE.

The genes are TRBV14 and TRBJ1-1; no definite D call. This CDR3 is built from 15 residues. The germline CDR1 and CDR2 sequences are SGHDN and FVKESK. The V end lost 0 bases, the J end lost 1 base, and 9 bases lay between the germline ends. CDR3 residues: CASSQEQAKNTEAFF. The CDR3 DNA follows: TGTGCCAGCAGCCAAGAGCAGGCCAAGAACACTGAAGCTTTCTTT.

The V gene is TRBV5-1, the J gene TRBJ1-1; D is possibly TRBD1 (6 bases). Germline V gene data show CDR1 as SGHRS and CDR2 as YFSETQ. The CDR3 extends over 17 amino acids. V lost 0 bases, J lost 0 bases, and 15 bases lay in between. Here the CDR3 DNA reads TGCGCCAGCAGCTTGGGGTCAGGGGCCCTCCTGAACACTGAAGCTTTCTTT. It encodes CASSLGSGALLNTEAFF. Full variable domain (missing parts from reference TRBV5-1 and TRBJ1-1): KAGVTQTPRYLIKTRGQQVTLSCSPISGHRSVSWYQQTPGQGLQFLFEYFSETQRNKGNFPGRFSGRQFSNSRSEMNVSTLELGDSALYLCASSLGSGALLNTEAFFGQGTRLTVV.

This CDR3 reads CASSFQGTYSPLHF. DNA for the CDR3: TGTGCCAGCAGCTTTCAGGGGACATATTCACCCCTCCACTTT. The rearrangement joins TRBV13 to TRBJ1-6; a possible D gene is TRBD1 (6 bases). The CDR3 runs to 14 residues. CDR1 and CDR2 from the germline V gene are PRHDT and FYEKMQ (reference sequence). Trimming stripped 3 bases from V and 8 bases from J, with 11 bases between.

The chain uses TRBV6-5 and TRBJ1-2; D gene ambiguous. Trimming took off 0 bases at V and 5 bases at J, with 13 bases between the two ends. Germline V gene lookup returns CDR1 MNHEY and CDR2 SVGAGI. This CDR3 is 15 amino acids long. The CDR3 reads CASSYSGGQKYGYTF. Here the CDR3 DNA reads TGTGCCAGCAGTTACTCGGGTGGGCAGAAATATGGCTACACCTTC.

On this clone: One junction end disagrees with the germline gene, perhaps due to a read error. V usage is TRBV7-9 and J usage is TRBJ1-2; TRBD1 matches 7 bases. The germline CDR1 and CDR2 sequences are SEHNR and FQNEAQ (reference sequence). The CDR3 spans 13 residues. CDR3 region: CSSSPDRVGGYTF. The CDR3 bases are TGTTCCAGCAGCCCCGACAGGGTGGGTGGCTACACCTTC.